These 21 T cell receptor beta chains were sequenced from one sample in a study of T cell responses to AZD1222 COVID-19 vaccine. The assay was immunoSEQ multiplex PCR, and TCRdb's table has in-frame clones only and misses some. The table includes approximately 120,000 clones, 87% detected once. This specimen was peripheral blood, taken 28 days after the second AZD1222 dose. These receptors were taken from an adult who received the AZD1222 COVID-19 vaccine.

The chain couples TRBV15 to TRBJ2-1; TRBD1 might be the D (6 bases). In germline, CDR1 is LNHNV, CDR2 YYDKDF (reference sequence). The CDR3 contains 14 residues. V was cut by 2 bases and J by 10 bases, with 15 bases left in between. The CDR3 region is CATSRPTGSREQFF. Written as DNA, the CDR3 is TGTGCCACCAGCAGACCGACAGGATCTAGAGAGCAGTTCTTC.

V and J are TRBV4-3 and TRBJ1-4; possibly TRBD1 for D (5 bases). The V end lost 0 bases, the J end lost 7 bases, and 15 bases lay between the germline ends. Germline CDR1 reads LGHNA; CDR2 reads YSLEER. The CDR3 extends over 16 amino acids. CDR3 loop: CASSQDYGREGEKLFF. The CDR3 coding sequence is TGCGCCAGCAGCCAAGATTATGGCAGGGAAGGTGAAAAACTGTTTTTT.

CDR3 nucleotides: TGTGCCAGTAGTATAGGTCGACTAGCGGGAGGAAAAACCGGGGAGCTGTTTTTT. Its translation: CASSIGRLAGGKTGELFF. The gene calls are TRBV19 and TRBJ2-2, with TRBD2 matching over 13 bases. Trimming cost V 1 base and J 5 bases; bases outside gene matches: 7. The germline CDR1 and CDR2 sequences are LNHDA and SQIVND (reference sequence). This CDR3 is built from 18 residues.

This clone was picked up one time. The J gene is TRBJ2-1, the V gene TRBV7-2; 10 bases agree with TRBD2. V lost 5 bases to trimming and J lost 4 bases; unmatched junction nucleotides: 8. The CDR3 runs to 16 residues. The germline CDR1 and CDR2 sequences are SGHTA and FQGNSA. CDR3 sequence: CASSPQLAGTYNEQFF. As DNA, the CDR3 is TGTGCCAGCAGCCCCCAACTAGCGGGGACGTACAATGAGCAGTTCTTC. The full variable domain, its missing parts supplied by reference TRBV7-2 and TRBJ2-1, is GAGVSQSPSNKVTEKGKDVELRCDPISGHTALYWYRQSLGQGLEFLIYFQGNSAPDKSGLPSDRFSAERTGGSVSTLTIQRTQQEDSAVYLCASSPQLAGTYNEQFFGPGTRLTVL.

V gene TRBV7-9 combines with J gene TRBJ1-5; 10 positions match TRBD1. With 5 bases clipped from V and 5 bases from J, the junction kept 3 bases outside the gene matches. There are 14 residues in the CDR3. The V gene's germline CDR1 is SEHNR and CDR2 FQNEAQ (reference sequence). CDR3 loop: CASSRTGGDQPQHF. The DNA of the CDR3 is TGTGCCAGCAGCCGGACAGGGGGGGATCAGCCCCAGCATTTT.

This clone was recorded once. This chain uses TRBV7-6 with TRBJ1-1; the match to TRBD1 covers 8 bases. Looked up from germline, CDR1 is SGHVS and CDR2 is FNYEAQ. This CDR3 has 12 residues. Losses at the gene ends were 4 bases for V and 10 bases for J; bases not matched to a gene: 5. The CDR3 region is CASSSGQGTAFF. The DNA of the CDR3 is TGTGCCAGCAGCTCCGGACAGGGTACAGCTTTCTTT.

The rearrangement joins TRBV11-1 to TRBJ2-3; D not resolved. Germline V gives CDR1 SGHAT, CDR2 FQDESV (reference sequence). The CDR3 length is 12 residues. V was shortened by 5 bases and J by 5 bases, with 8 bases between the two germline ends. This CDR3 reads CASSRPRDTQYF. The CDR3 DNA is TGTGCCAGCAGCCGTCCCCGAGATACGCAGTATTTT.

This clone was detected only once. This chain links TRBV11-3 with TRBJ2-5; no clear D. CDR1 and CDR2 from the germline V gene are SGHNT and YENEEA. Deletions cut 0 bases from V and 7 bases from J, with 9 bases between. The CDR3 length is 13 residues. The chain's CDR3 is CASSLDLGGTQYF. CDR3 bases: TGTGCCAGCAGCTTAGATCTCGGCGGGACCCAGTACTTC.

The V gene is TRBV3-1 (or the pseudogene TRBV3-2), the J gene TRBJ1-1; the D is unclear. V was cut by 1 base and J by 5 bases, with 14 bases left in between. The CDR3 covers 15 residues. The germline V gene has CDR1 LGHDT and CDR2 YNNKEL (reference sequence). Here the CDR3 reads CASSQGKVGGTEAFF. The CDR3, as DNA: TGTGCCAGCAGCCAAGGCAAGGTTGGTGGGACTGAAGCTTTCTTT.

The chain is built from TRBV5-1 and TRBJ1-4; 7 nucleotides align to TRBD1. V dropped 4 bases and J dropped 2; count of bases not matched to a gene: 11. The CDR3 loop spans 17 amino acids. Germline CDR1 reads SGHRS; CDR2 reads YFSETQ. CDR3 in DNA: TGCGCCAGCAGCACCGGAGGGCAGGGGGGCACTAATGAAAAACTGTTTTTT. Translating gives CASSTGGQGGTNEKLFF.

The chain combines TRBV7-3 with TRBJ2-5, with 11 nucleotides matching TRBD2. The ends lost 4 bases at V and 2 bases at J; junction bases unmatched: 3. CDR1 SGHTA and CDR2 FQGTGA come from the germline V gene. This CDR3 has 15 residues. As DNA, the CDR3 is TGTGCCAGCAGCTCGACTAGCGGGAATCAAGAGACCCAGTACTTC. Encoded protein: CASSSTSGNQETQYF.

This clone was counted a single time. The chain combines TRBV5-1 with TRBJ2-1; 7 bases align to TRBD2. The V segment lost 3 bases and the J segment 5 bases; nucleotides outside the gene matches: 5. Germline assignment: CDR1 SGHRS and CDR2 YFSETQ. This CDR3 region has 14 residues. The CDR3 is CASSWTRTHNEQFF. The DNA of the CDR3 is TGCGCCAGCAGCTGGACTAGGACACACAATGAGCAGTTCTTC.

The rearrangement joins TRBV5-6 to TRBJ1-1; maybe TRBD1 (6 bases). Deletions cut 4 bases from V and 3 bases from J, with 16 bases between. Germline CDR1 SGHDT, CDR2 YYEEEE. The CDR3 extends over 15 amino acids. CDR3 nucleotides: TGTGCCAGCAGCGCGACACTACAGGGTCACACTGAAGCTTTCTTT. It specifies CASSATLQGHTEAFF.

This chain joins TRBV6-1 and TRBJ2-1; D is perhaps TRBD2 (5 bases). V lost 3 bases and J lost 8, with 14 bases in between. Germline assignment: CDR1 MNHNS and CDR2 SASEGT. The CDR3 runs to 14 residues. CDR3 sequence: CASSDVRVGDEQFF. Here the CDR3 DNA reads TGTGCCAGCAGTGACGTGAGGGTGGGCGATGAGCAGTTCTTC.

This clone was counted a few times. In DNA form, the CDR3 reads TGTGCCAGCAGTTACCTCGGTAGCGGGAGTGGCGATGAGCAGTTCTTC. Translated, it gives CASSYLGSGSGDEQFF. V usage is TRBV6-2 or TRBV6-3 and J usage is TRBJ2-1; 9 nucleotides agree with TRBD2. The CDR3 totals 16 residues. In germline, CDR1 is MNHEY, CDR2 SVGEGT. J was trimmed by 8 bases and V by 2 bases; bases with no gene match: 10.

The rearrangement joins TRBV11-2 to TRBJ1-5, with D perhaps matching TRBD1 (5 bases). The CDR3 runs to 15 residues. The germline gives CDR1 SGHAT, CDR2 FQNNGV. V was cut by 0 bases and J by 6 bases, with 12 bases left in between. The CDR3 loop is CASSLDSGGAQPQHF. The CDR3 DNA reads as TGTGCCAGCAGCTTAGATTCCGGGGGAGCTCAGCCCCAGCATTTT. The full variable domain, with the rest looked up from reference TRBV11-2 and TRBJ1-5, is EAGVAQSPRYKIIEKRQSVAFWCNPISGHATLYWYQQILGQGPKLLIQFQNNGVVDDSQLPKDRFSAERLKGVDSTLKIQPAKLEDSAVYLCASSLDSGGAQPQHFGDGTRLSIL.

V usage is TRBV9 and J usage is TRBJ2-3, with D perhaps matching TRBD1 or TRBD2 (5 bases each). The germline V and J ends were trimmed by 4 bases and 4 bases, with 22 bases remaining between them. Germline CDR1 reads SGDLS; CDR2 reads YYNGEE. The CDR3 has 17 residues. CDR3 DNA sequence: TGTGCCAGCAGCCGAAACCTAGGGCGAGGGGTCGCAGATACGCAGTATTTT. Protein product: CASSRNLGRGVADTQYF.

The chain is built from TRBV18 and TRBJ2-7; D call uncertain. V was trimmed by 6 bases and J by 0 bases, leaving 9 bases between them. CDR3 length: 13 residues. Germline V gene sequence: CDR1 KGHSH, CDR2 LQKENI. The chain's CDR3 is CASSPGGSYEQYF. The CDR3, as DNA: TGTGCCAGCTCCCCGGGTGGCTCCTACGAGCAGTACTTC.

The chain employs TRBV6-5 and TRBJ2-7; D call uncertain. Trimming took off 5 bases at V and 6 bases at J, with 17 bases between the two ends. The CDR3 is 14 amino acids. Germline V gene sequence: CDR1 MNHEY, CDR2 SVGAGI. CDR3 bases: TGTGCCAGCAGTACCCTGGGTGGCGGAAGCGAGCAGTACTTC. This encodes CASSTLGGGSEQYF.

This clone was detected a few times. The chain employs TRBV6-5 and TRBJ1-6; 7 nucleotides align to TRBD1. V dropped 7 bases and J dropped 6; count of bases not matched to a gene: 9. The germline V gene has CDR1 MNHEY and CDR2 SVGAGI. The CDR3 extends over 15 amino acids. As DNA, the CDR3 is TGTGCCAGCACCCCAGAGGGACAGATTAATTCACCCCTCCACTTT. This codes for CASTPEGQINSPLHF.

The chain carries TRBV5-1 and TRBJ1-2; D perhaps matches TRBD1 (5 bases). V dropped 0 bases and J dropped 8 bases, with 11 bases sitting between them. The germline gives CDR1 SGHRS, CDR2 YFSETQ. The CDR3 runs 13 residues. The CDR3 protein is CASSLGTGRGYTF. In DNA form, the CDR3 reads TGCGCCAGCAGCTTGGGTACAGGCCGGGGCTACACCTTC.